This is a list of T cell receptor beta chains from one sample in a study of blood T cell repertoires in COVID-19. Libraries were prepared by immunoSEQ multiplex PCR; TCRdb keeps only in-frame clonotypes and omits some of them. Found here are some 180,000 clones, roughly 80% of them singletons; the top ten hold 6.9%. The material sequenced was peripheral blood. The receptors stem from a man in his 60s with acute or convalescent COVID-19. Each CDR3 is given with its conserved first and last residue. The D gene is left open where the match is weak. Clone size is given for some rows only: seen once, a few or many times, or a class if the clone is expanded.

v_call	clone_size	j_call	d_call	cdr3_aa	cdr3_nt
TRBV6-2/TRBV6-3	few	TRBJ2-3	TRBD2	CASSYSLGTSGADTQYF	TGTGCCAGCAGTTACTCCCTCGGGACTAGCGGGGCCGATACGCAGTATTTT
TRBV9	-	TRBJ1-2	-	CASSVAVTGPGLTF	TGTGCCAGCAGCGTAGCTGTGACAGGCCCCGGGTTGACCTTC
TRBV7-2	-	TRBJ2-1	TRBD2	CASSSTSAHYNEQFF	TGTGCCAGCAGCTCGACTAGCGCACACTACAATGAGCAGTTCTTC
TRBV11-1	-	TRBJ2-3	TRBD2	CASRKLAGGMADTQYF	TGTGCCAGTCGTAAACTAGCGGGGGGAATGGCAGATACGCAGTATTTT
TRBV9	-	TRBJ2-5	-	CASSAAGTQYF	TGTGCCAGCAGCGCCGCCGGGACCCAGTACTTC
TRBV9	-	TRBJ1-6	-	CASSPRASPNSPLHF	TGTGCCAGCAGCCCCAGGGCGTCCCCCAATTCACCCCTCCACTTT
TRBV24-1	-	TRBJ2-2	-	CATSESTGELFF	TGTGCCACCAGTGAGAGCACCGGGGAGCTGTTTTTT
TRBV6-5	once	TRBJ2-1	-	CASKLDTATYNEQFF	TGTGCCAGCAAGTTAGATACTGCTACCTACAATGAGCAGTTCTTC
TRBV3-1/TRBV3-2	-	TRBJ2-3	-	CASSQVLVSTDTQYF	TGTGCCAGCAGCCAAGTACTAGTGAGCACAGATACGCAGTATTTT
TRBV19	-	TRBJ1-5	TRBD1	CASSRTGPGGSNQPQHF	TGTGCCAGTAGTAGGACTGGGCCAGGGGGTAGCAATCAGCCCCAGCATTTT
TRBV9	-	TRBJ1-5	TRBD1	CASSSGQGQPQHF	TGTGCCAGCAGCTCAGGACAGGGTCAGCCCCAGCATTTT
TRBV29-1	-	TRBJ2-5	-	CSVEDRTDQETQYF	TGCAGCGTTGAAGATCGGACAGACCAAGAGACCCAGTACTTC
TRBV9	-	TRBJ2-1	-	CASSVASKNYNEQFF	TGTGCCAGCAGCGTAGCTAGTAAGAACTACAATGAGCAGTTCTTC
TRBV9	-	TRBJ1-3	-	CASSVGIVAGMWSWDTIYF	TGTGCCAGCAGCGTAGGAATTGTAGCAGGGATGTGGTCCTGGGACACCATATATTTT
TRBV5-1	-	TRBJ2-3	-	CASMVAGADTQYF	TGCGCCAGCATGGTGGCGGGTGCAGATACGCAGTATTTT
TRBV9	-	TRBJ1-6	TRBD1	CASSGQGQGNSPLHF	TGTGCCAGCAGCGGACAGGGACAGGGAAATTCACCCCTCCACTTT
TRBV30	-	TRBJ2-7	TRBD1	CAWSRGQGREQYF	TGTGCCTGGAGTCGCGGACAGGGGCGCGAGCAGTACTTC
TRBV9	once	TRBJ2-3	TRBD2	CASSTPPGTSGGAGTDTQYF	TGTGCCAGCAGCACACCCCCCGGGACTAGCGGGGGGGCCGGGACAGATACGCAGTATTTT
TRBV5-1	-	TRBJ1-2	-	CASSGWTDYGYTF	TGCGCCAGCAGCGGCTGGACAGACTATGGCTACACCTTC
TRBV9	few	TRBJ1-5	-	CASSSTVIGPQHF	TGTGCCAGCAGCTCCACGGTTATTGGGCCCCAGCATTTT
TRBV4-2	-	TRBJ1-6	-	CASSQDREGRSPLHF	TGTGCCAGCAGCCAAGATAGAGAGGGTAGGTCACCCCTCCACTTT
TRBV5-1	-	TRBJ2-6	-	CASTPGGANVLTF	TGCGCCAGCACCCCCGGGGGGGCCAACGTCCTGACTTTC
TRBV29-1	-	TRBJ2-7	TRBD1	CSVAHTGDEQYF	TGCAGCGTTGCCCATACAGGGGACGAGCAGTACTTC
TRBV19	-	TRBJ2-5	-	CASSIAAGQETQYF	TGTGCCAGTAGTATAGCAGCAGGGCAAGAGACCCAGTACTTC
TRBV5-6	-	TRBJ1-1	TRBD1	CASRGQGEGPEAFF	TGTGCCAGCAGGGGACAGGGGGAGGGCCCTGAAGCTTTCTTT
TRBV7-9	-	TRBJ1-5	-	CASSHDEAQPQHF	TGTGCCAGCAGCCACGACGAGGCTCAGCCCCAGCATTTT
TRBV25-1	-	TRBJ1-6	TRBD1	CASSQGEVSPLHF	TGTGCCAGCAGCCAGGGGGAGGTTTCACCCCTCCACTTT
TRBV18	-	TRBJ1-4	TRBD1	CASSPQGQGGEKLFF	TGTGCCAGCTCACCACAGGGACAGGGTGGGGAAAAACTGTTTTTT
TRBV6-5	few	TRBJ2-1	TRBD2	CASKLAGDPLFF	TGTGCCAGCAAGCTAGCGGGGGACCCGTTGTTCTTC
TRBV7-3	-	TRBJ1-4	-	CASSSQPQGTNEKLFF	TGTGCCAGCAGCTCCCAACCGCAGGGGACTAATGAAAAACTGTTTTTT
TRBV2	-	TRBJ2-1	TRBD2	CASSGRWGEGSYNEQFF	TGTGCCAGCAGTGGGCGTTGGGGGGAGGGATCCTACAATGAGCAGTTCTTC
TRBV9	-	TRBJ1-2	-	CASRTGINGYTF	TGTGCCAGCAGAACCGGGATCAATGGCTACACCTTC
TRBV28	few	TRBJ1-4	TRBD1	CASTAGGRTNEKLFF	TGTGCCAGCACCGCAGGGGGCAGGACTAATGAAAAACTGTTTTTT
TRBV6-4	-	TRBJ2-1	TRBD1	CASSENRGFDEQFF	TGTGCCAGCAGTGAGAACAGGGGGTTCGATGAGCAGTTCTTC
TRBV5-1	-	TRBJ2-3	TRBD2	CASSPSTAGGGTDTQYF	TGCGCCAGCAGCCCCTCGACGGCGGGAGGTGGAACAGATACGCAGTATTTT
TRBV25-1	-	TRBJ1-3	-	CASSESGRSGNTIYF	TGTGCCAGCAGTGAATCGGGTCGCTCTGGAAACACCATATATTTT
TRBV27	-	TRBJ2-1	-	CASTLRWTTNEQFF	TGTGCCAGCACCCTACGATGGACTACCAATGAGCAGTTCTTC
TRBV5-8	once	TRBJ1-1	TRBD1	CASRKTGVTEAFF	TGTGCCAGCAGAAAGACAGGGGTCACTGAAGCTTTCTTT
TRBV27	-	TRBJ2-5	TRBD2	CASSQGLAGLSGVETQYF	TGTGCCAGCAGTCAAGGACTAGCGGGGTTATCCGGGGTGGAGACCCAGTACTTC
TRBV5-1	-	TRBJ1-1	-	CASSLDKGKAFF	TGCGCCAGCAGCTTGGATAAGGGGAAAGCTTTCTTT
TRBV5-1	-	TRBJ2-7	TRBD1	CASSLGTGTYEQYF	TGCGCCAGCAGCTTAGGGACAGGGACCTACGAGCAGTACTTC
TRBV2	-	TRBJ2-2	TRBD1	CASSWRKGASGELFF	TGTGCCAGCAGTTGGCGAAAGGGGGCTTCCGGGGAGCTGTTTTTT
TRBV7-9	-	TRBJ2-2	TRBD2	CASSLAVLAGGLTGELFF	TGTGCCAGCAGCTTAGCCGTGCTAGCGGGAGGCCTCACCGGGGAGCTGTTTTTT